The 12 T cell receptor beta chains listed next were all sequenced from one sample in a study of Ad26.COV2.S vaccination and SARS-CoV-2 variants. Sequencing used immunoSEQ multiplex PCR; TCRdb keeps in-frame clones, though not all of them. The sample has around 400,000 clones, about nine tenths seen once; the top ten hold 1.9%. The treatment was: roughly 19 received Ad26.COV2.S at low or high dose, single or two shots; five or six received placebo; per-sample allocation not given. At day 63 after the first vaccine or placebo injection, samples were drawn. The sequencing used peripheral blood, collected in a trial of Ad26.COV2.S vaccine versus placebo. The receptors were gathered from a person between 18 and 65 years old who received the Ad26.COV2.S COVID-19 vaccine or a placebo.

V gene TRBV1 combines with J gene TRBJ1-1; TRBD1 reflects the table's D call only, with no check against the DNA. TRBV1 constitutes a pseudogene. There are 16 residues in the CDR3. As DNA, the CDR3 is TGCACCAGCAGCCAGGGGAGGGGACAGGGAAACACTGAAGCTTTCTTT. It specifies CTSSQGRGQGNTEAFF.

J is TRBJ1-4 and V is TRBV29-1; D is uncertain. Trimming shortened V by 5 bases and J by 4 bases, and 8 bases separated the two germline ends. The CDR3 has 12 amino acids. CDR1 is SQVTM, CDR2 ANQGSEA, per germline. This chain's CDR3 is CSVSINNEKLFF. The CDR3 region has the DNA TGCAGCGTTTCGATAAATAATGAAAAACTGTTTTTT.

V usage is TRBV4-2 and J usage is TRBJ2-3, with 11 bases fitting TRBD2. After removal of 4 bases from V and 2 bases from J, the junction contained 8 bases not matched to a gene. Per the germline V gene, CDR1 is LGHNA and CDR2 is YNFKEQ. This CDR3 region has 17 residues. Here the CDR3 reads CASSPHLTSGNTDTQYF. The CDR3 nucleotides read TGTGCCAGCAGCCCCCACTTGACTAGCGGGAACACAGATACGCAGTATTTT.

The gene calls are TRBV27 and TRBJ2-2; 9 bases map to TRBD1. Trimming removed 10 bases from V and 4 bases from J; junction bases left unmatched: 7. CDR3 length: 14 amino acids. CDR1 MNHEY and CDR2 SMNVEV come from the germline V gene (reference sequence). Here the CDR3 DNA reads TGTGCCATTAGAGGACAGGGGAGCACCGGGGAGCTGTTTTTT. Amino acid sequence: CAIRGQGSTGELFF.

The chain joins TRBV6-2 or TRBV6-3 to TRBJ1-5; D unresolved. Germline CDR1 and CDR2: MNHEY and SVGEGT. There are 17 residues in the CDR3. V lost 0 bases to trimming and J lost 2 bases, with 14 bases between them. The CDR3 here is CASSYSRRLRGNQPQHF. The CDR3 bases are TGTGCCAGCAGTTACTCGAGGAGGTTAAGGGGCAATCAGCCCCAGCATTTT.

This chain connects TRBV2 to TRBJ1-5; unclear D gene. This CDR3 contains 13 residues. The ends were cut back, 6 bases at V and 0 bases at J, with 6 bases in the middle. Per germline, CDR1 SNHLY and CDR2 FYNNEI. The chain's CDR3 is CASRGYSNQPQHF. CDR3 sequence (DNA): TGTGCCAGCAGGGGCTATAGCAATCAGCCCCAGCATTTT.

In this sample, this clone turned up once. The same CDR3 is also encoded by other DNA sequences in this sample. The V and J genes are TRBV2 and TRBJ1-1; D gene unclear. Deletions cut 3 bases from V and 1 base from J, with 6 bases between. This CDR3 is built from 13 residues. The germline V gene encodes CDR1 SNHLY and CDR2 FYNNEI. The CDR3 DNA reads as TGTGCCAGCAGTGAGTTGGGGAACACTGAAGCTTTCTTT. Residues: CASSELGNTEAFF.

This clone turned up a few times. This chain uses TRBV29-1 with TRBJ2-1; TRBD2 matches 10 bases. The trim removed 4 bases at V and 5 bases at J, leaving 5 bases unmatched. The CDR3 totals 14 residues. The germline gives CDR1 SQVTM, CDR2 ANQGSEA. The CDR3 loop is CSVVTSGIHNEQFF. The DNA for the CDR3 is TGCAGCGTTGTAACTAGCGGGATCCACAATGAGCAGTTCTTC.

This chain connects TRBV29-1 to TRBJ2-1; D is unresolved. The CDR3 is 15 amino acids. V was trimmed by 3 bases and J by 1 base, leaving 13 bases between them. Germline lookup yields CDR1 SQVTM and CDR2 ANQGSEA. The CDR3: CSVEPLRSSYNEQFF. The CDR3 DNA follows: TGCAGCGTTGAGCCACTCAGGTCGTCCTACAATGAGCAGTTCTTC.

This sequence joins TRBV10-3 and TRBJ1-3; unclear D gene. Germline CDR1 and CDR2: ENHRY and SYGVKD. The CDR3 has 15 residues. CDR3 sequence reads: CAITLAEGSGNTIYF. In nucleotides, the CDR3 is TGTGCTATTACCTTAGCAGAAGGATCTGGAAACACCATATATTTT.

This clone was detected once. The chain has TRBV28 and TRBJ2-7; D is possibly TRBD1 or TRBD2 (5 bases each). V dropped 8 bases and J dropped 4 bases, with 21 bases sitting between them. This CDR3 has 15 amino acids. Germline V gene data show CDR1 as MDHEN and CDR2 as SYDVKM. The CDR3 region is CASWPRVGERYEQYF. CDR3 DNA sequence: TGTGCCAGCTGGCCCCGGGTAGGGGAGAGGTACGAGCAGTACTTC.

CDR3 nucleotide sequence: TGTGCCTGGTCGACGGCGAGTGGCTACACCTTC. Amino acid sequence: CAWSTASGYTF. The rearrangement joins TRBV30 to TRBJ1-2; D uncertain. Trimming cost V 5 bases and J 7 bases, with 11 bases left between them. This CDR3 comprises 11 residues. Germline loops: CDR1 GTSNPN, CDR2 SVGIG (reference sequence).